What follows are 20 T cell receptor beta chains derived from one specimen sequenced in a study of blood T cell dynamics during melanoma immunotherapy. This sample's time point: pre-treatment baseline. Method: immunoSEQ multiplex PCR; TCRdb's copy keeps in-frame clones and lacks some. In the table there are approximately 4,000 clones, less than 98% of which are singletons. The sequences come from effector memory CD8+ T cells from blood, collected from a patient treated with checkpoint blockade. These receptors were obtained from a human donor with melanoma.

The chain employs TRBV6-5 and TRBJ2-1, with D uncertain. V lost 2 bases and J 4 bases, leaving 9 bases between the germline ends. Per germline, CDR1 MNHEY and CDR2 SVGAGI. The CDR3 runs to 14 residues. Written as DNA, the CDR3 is TGTGCCAGCAGTTACGCGCGCGCTTACAATGAGCAGTTCTTC. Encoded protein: CASSYARAYNEQFF.

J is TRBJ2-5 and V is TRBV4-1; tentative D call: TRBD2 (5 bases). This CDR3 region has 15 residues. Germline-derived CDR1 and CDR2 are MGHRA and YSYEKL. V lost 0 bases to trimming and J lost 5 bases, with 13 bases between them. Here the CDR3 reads CASSQDEGRRETQYF. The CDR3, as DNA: TGCGCCAGCAGCCAAGATGAGGGCCGCCGGGAGACCCAGTACTTC.

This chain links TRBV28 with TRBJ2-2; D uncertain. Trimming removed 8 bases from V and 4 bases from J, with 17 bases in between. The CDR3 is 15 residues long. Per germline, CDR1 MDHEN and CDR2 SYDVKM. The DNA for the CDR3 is TGTGCCAGCCTCCCCTTTGACCATATCACCGGGGAGCTGTTTTTT. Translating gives CASLPFDHITGELFF.

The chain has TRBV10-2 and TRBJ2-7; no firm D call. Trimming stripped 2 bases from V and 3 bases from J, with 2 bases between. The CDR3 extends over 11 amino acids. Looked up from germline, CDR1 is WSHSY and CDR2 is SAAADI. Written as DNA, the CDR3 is TGCGCCAGCAGTGAGGTCTACGAGCAGTACTTC. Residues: CASSEVYEQYF.

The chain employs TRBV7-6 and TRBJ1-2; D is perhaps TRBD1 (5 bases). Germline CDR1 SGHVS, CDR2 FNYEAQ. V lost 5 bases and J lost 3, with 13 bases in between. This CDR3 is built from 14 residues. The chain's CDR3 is CASSQSGTDYGYTF. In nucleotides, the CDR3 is TGTGCCAGCAGCCAATCCGGGACGGACTATGGCTACACCTTC.

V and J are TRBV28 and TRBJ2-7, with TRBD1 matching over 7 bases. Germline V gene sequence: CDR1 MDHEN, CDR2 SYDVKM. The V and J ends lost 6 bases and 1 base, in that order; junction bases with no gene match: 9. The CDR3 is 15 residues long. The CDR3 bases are TGTGCCAGCAGGATAAGACAGGGAAATTCCTACGAGCAGTACTTC. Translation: CASRIRQGNSYEQYF.

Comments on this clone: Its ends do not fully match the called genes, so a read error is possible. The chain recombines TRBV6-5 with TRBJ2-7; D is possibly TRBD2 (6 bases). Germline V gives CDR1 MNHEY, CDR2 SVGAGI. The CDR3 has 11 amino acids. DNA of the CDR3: TGTGCCAGCAGTTACCAGGACTATACCTCCTTC. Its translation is CASSYQDYTSF.

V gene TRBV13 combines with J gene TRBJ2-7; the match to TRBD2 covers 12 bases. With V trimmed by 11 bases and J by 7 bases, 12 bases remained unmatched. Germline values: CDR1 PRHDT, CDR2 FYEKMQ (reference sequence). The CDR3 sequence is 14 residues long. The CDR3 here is CAVSPLAGGREQYF. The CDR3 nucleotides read TGTGCCGTTTCCCCCCTAGCGGGAGGGCGAGAGCAGTACTTC.

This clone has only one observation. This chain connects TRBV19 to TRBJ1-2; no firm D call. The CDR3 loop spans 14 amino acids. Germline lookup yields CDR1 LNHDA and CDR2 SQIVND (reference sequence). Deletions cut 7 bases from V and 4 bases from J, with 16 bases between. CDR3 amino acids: CASIWKHAGYGYTF. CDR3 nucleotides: TGTGCCAGTATTTGGAAACATGCGGGCTATGGCTACACCTTC.

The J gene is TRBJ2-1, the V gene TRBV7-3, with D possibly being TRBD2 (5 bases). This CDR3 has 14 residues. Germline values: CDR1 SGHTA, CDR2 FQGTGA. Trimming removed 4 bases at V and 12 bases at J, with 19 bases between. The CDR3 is CASSSIGGGSTQFF. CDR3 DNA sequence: TGTGCCAGCAGCTCAATAGGAGGCGGGTCGACGCAGTTCTTC. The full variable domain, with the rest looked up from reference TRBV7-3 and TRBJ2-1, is GAGVSQTPSNKVTEKGKYVELRCDPISGHTALYWYRQSLGQGPEFLIYFQGTGAADDSGLPNDRFFAVRPEGSVSTLKIQRTERGDSAVYLCASSSIGGGSTQFFGPGTRLTVL.

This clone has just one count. This chain's CDR3 is CASSLGPNYNEQFF. The CDR3 region has the DNA TGTGCCAGCAGCTTAGGACCCAACTACAATGAGCAGTTCTTC. V is TRBV7-2 and J is TRBJ2-1; no definite D call. The CDR3 is made up of 14 amino acids. V was shortened by 1 base and J by 3 bases, with 7 bases between the two germline ends. In germline, CDR1 is SGHTA, CDR2 FQGNSA.

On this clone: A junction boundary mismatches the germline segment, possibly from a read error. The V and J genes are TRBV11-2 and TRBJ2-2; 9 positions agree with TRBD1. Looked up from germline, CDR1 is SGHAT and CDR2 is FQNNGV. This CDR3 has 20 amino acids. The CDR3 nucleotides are TGTGCCAGCAGCCTAGAGGGACAGGGTCCTTCCCCCCTGAACGCCGGGGAGCTGTTTTTT. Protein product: CASSLEGQGPSPLNAGELFF.

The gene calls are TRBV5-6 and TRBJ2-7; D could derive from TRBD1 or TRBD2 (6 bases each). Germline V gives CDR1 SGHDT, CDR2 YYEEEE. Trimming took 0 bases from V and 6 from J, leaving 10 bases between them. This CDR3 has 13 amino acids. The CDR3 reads CASSLAEGGEQYF. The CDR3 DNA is TGTGCCAGCAGCTTGGCCGAGGGGGGCGAGCAGTACTTC.

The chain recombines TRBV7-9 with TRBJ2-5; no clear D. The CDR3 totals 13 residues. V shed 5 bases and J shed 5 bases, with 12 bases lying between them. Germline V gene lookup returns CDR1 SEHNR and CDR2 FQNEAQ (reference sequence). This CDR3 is CASSIPQAETQYF. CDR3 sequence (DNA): TGTGCCAGCAGCATCCCGCAAGCGGAGACCCAGTACTTC.

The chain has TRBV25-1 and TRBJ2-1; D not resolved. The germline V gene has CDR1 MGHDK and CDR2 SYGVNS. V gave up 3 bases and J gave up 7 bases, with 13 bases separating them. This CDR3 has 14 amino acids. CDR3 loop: CASSEISTKNEQFF. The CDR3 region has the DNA TGTGCCAGCAGTGAGATTAGCACTAAGAATGAGCAGTTCTTC. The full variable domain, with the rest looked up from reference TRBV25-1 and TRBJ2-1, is EADIYQTPRYLVIGTGKKITLECSQTMGHDKMYWYQQDPGMELHLIHYSYGVNSTEKGDLSSESTVSRIRTEHFPLTLESARPSHTSQYLCASSEISTKNEQFFGPGTRLTVL.

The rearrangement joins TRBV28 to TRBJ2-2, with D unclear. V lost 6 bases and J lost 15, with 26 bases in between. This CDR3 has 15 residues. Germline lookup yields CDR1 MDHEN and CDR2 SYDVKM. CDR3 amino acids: CASSSQSLGLTAVFF. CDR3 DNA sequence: TGTGCCAGCAGCTCTCAAAGCTTGGGTTTAACTGCGGTGTTTTTT.

The chain's CDR3 is CASSPDGLSDTQYF. The DNA of the CDR3 is TGTGCCAGCTCACCCGATGGGTTATCAGATACGCAGTATTTT. The chain employs TRBV18 and TRBJ2-3, with D uncertain. Germline assignment: CDR1 KGHSH and CDR2 LQKENI. This CDR3 contains 14 residues. With 3 bases removed from V and 4 bases from J, the gap between germline ends came to 11 bases.

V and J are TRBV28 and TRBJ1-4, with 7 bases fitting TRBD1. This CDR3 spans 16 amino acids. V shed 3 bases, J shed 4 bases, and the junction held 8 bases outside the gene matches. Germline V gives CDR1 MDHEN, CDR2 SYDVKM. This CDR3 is CASSFPTRDSNEKLFF. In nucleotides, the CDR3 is TGTGCCAGCAGTTTCCCAACGAGGGACAGTAATGAAAAACTGTTTTTT.

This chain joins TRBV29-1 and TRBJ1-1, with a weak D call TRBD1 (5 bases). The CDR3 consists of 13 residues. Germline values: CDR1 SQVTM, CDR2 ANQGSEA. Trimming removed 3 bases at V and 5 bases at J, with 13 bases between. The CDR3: CSVEQGDRTEAFF. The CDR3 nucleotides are TGCAGCGTTGAGCAGGGCGATAGGACTGAAGCTTTCTTT. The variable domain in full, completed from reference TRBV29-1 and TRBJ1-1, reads SAVISQKPSRDICQRGTSLTIQCQVDSQVTMMFWYRQQPGQSLTLIATANQGSEATYESGFVIDKFPISRPNLTFSTLTVSNMSPEDSSIYLCSVEQGDRTEAFFGQGTRLTVV.

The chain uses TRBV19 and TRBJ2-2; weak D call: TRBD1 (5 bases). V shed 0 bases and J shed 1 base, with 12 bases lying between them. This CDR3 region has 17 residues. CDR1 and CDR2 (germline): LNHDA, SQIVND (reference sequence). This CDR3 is CASSIESWQGNTGELFF. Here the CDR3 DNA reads TGTGCCAGTAGTATAGAAAGTTGGCAGGGGAACACCGGGGAGCTGTTTTTT.